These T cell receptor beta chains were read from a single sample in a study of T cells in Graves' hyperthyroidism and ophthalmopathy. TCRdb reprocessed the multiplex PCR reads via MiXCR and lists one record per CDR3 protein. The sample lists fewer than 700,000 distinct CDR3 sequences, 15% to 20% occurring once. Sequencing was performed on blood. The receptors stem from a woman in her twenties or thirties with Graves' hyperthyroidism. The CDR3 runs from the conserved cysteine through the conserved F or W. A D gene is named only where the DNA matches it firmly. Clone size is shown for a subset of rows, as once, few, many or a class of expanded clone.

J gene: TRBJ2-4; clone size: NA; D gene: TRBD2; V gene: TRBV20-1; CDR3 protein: CSAKPPSGSGERAKNIQYF; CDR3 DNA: TGCAGTGCTAAACCACCTAGCGGGTCAGGGGAGCGAGCCAAAAACATTCAGTACTTC
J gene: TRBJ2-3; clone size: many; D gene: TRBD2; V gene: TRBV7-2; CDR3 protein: CASSHGLVQPPADTQYF; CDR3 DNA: TGTGCCAGCAGCCACGGACTAGTCCAGCCCCCAGCAGATACGCAGTATTTT
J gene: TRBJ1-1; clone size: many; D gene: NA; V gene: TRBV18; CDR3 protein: CASSIGRANTEAFF; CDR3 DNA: TGTGCCAGCTCCATAGGAAGGGCGAACACTGAAGCTTTCTTT
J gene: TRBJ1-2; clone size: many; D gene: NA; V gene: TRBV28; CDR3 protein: CASSLDPNAGRGGYTF; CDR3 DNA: TGTGCCAGCAGCTTAGACCCAAATGCAGGGAGAGGGGGCTACACCTTC
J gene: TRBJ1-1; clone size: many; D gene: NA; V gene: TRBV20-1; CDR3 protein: CSALMSSGYTEAFF; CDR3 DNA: TGCAGTGCGCTGATGAGCTCGGGTTACACTGAAGCTTTCTTT
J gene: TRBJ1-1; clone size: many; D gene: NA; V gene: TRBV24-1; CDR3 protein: CATRDNTGRNTEAFF; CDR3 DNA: TGTGCCACCAGGGACAACACGGGGAGGAACACTGAAGCTTTCTTT
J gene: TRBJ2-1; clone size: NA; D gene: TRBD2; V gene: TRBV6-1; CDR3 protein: CASSDLAGGRGNEQFF; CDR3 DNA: TGTGCCAGCAGTGATTTGGCGGGGGGTCGGGGGAATGAGCAGTTCTTC
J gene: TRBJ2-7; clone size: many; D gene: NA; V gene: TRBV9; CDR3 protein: CASSVGPLTIYEQYF; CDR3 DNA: TGTGCCAGCAGCGTAGGTCCACTCACGATCTACGAGCAGTACTTC
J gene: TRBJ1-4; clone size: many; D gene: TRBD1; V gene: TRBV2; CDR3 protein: CASSGGTGLEKLFF; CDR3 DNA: TGTGCCAGCAGTGGTGGGACAGGGCTCGAAAAACTGTTTTTT
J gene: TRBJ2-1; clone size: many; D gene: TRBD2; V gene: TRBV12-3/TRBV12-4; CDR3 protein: CASSPLAGPDNEQFF; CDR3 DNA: TGTGCCAGCAGCCCACTAGCGGGACCTGACAATGAGCAGTTCTTC
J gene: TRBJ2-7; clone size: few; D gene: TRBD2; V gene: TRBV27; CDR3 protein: CASKAGGPYEQYF; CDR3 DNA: TGTGCCAGCAAAGCGGGAGGGCCTTACGAGCAGTACTTC
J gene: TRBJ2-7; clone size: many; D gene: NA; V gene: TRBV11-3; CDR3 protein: CASSLGVTFYEQYF; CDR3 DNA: TGTGCCAGCAGCTTAGGGGTGACCTTCTACGAGCAGTACTTC
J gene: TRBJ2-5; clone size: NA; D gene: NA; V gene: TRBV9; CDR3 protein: CASSVARGAGDLYF; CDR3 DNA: NA
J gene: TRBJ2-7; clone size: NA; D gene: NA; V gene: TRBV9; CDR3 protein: CASSVSVQGGGEQYF; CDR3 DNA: TGTGCCAGCAGCGTATCGGTGCAGGGGGGGGGGGAGCAGTACTTC
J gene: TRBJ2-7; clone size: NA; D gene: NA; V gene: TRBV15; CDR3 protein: CATSTKESFSYEQYF; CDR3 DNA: TGTGCCACCAGCACCAAGGAGTCTTTCTCCTACGAGCAGTACTTC
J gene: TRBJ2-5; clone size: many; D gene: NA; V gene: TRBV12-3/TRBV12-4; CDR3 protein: CASSPGTLGGETQYF; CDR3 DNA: TGTGCCAGCAGTCCCGGGACACTGGGGGGAGAGACCCAGTACTTC
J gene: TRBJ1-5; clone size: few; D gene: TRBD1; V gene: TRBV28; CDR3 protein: CASITGGPHNQPQHF; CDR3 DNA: TGTGCCAGCATCACAGGGGGGCCCCACAATCAGCCCCAGCATTTT
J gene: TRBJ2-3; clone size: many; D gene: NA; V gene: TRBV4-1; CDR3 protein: CASSQVVTDTQYF; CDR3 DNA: TGCGCCAGCAGCCAAGTAGTTACAGATACGCAGTATTTT
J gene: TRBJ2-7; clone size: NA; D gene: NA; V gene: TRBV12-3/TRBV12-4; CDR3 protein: CASSLEGLRAEQYF; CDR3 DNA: TGTGCCAGCAGTTTAGAGGGTCTACGGGCCGAGCAGTACTTC
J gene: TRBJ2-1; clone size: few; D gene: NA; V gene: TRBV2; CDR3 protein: CASSEMQGFGNEQFF; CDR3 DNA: TGTGCCAGCAGTGAAATGCAGGGGTTTGGCAATGAGCAGTTCTTC
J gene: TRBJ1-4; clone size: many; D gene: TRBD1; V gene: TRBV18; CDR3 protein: CASSPTGTGDEKLFF; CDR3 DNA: TGTGCCAGCTCACCGACCGGGACAGGGGACGAAAAACTGTTTTTT
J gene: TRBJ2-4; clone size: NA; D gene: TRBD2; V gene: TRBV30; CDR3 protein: CAWIPREGLLNIQYF; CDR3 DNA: TGTGCCTGGATCCCACGGGAGGGCCTTCTAAACATTCAGTACTTC
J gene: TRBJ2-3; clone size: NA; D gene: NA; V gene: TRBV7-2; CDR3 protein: CASSPYRDDTQYF; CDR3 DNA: TGTGCCAGCAGTCCGTACAGGGATGATACGCAGTATTTT
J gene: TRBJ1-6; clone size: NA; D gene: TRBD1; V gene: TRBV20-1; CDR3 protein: CSASELTGNSPLHF; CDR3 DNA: TGCAGTGCTTCCGAACTGACAGGGAATTCACCCCTCCACTTT
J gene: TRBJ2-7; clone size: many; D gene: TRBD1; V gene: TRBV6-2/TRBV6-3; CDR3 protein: CASSYGQASTYEQYF; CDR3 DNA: TGTGCCAGCAGTTACGGACAGGCCTCCACCTACGAGCAGTACTTC
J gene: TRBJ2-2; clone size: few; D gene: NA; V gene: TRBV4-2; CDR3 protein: CASSQESRSGELFF; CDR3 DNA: TGTGCCAGCAGCCAAGAAAGCAGGAGCGGGGAGCTGTTTTTT